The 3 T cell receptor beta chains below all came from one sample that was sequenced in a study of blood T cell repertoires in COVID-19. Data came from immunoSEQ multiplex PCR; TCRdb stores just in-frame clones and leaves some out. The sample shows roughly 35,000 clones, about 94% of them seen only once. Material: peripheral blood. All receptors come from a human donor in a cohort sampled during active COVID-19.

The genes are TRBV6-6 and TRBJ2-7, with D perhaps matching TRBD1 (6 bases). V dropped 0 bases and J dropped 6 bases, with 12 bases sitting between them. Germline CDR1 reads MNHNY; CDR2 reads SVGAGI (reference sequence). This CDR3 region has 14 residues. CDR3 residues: CASSYSRTESEQYF. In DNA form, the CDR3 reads TGTGCCAGCAGTTACTCGAGGACAGAATCCGAGCAGTACTTC.

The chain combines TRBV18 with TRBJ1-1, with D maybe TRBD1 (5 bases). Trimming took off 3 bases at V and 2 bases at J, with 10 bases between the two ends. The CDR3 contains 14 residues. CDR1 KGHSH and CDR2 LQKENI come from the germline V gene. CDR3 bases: TGTGCCAGCTCACCCCGGGGGACCAACACTGAAGCTTTCTTT. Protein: CASSPRGTNTEAFF. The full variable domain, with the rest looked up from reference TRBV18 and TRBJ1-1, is NAGVMQNPRHLVRRRGQEARLRCSPMKGHSHVYWYRQLPEEGLKFMVYLQKENIIDESGMPKERFSAEFPKEGPSILRIQQVVRGDSAAYFCASSPRGTNTEAFFGQGTRLTVV.

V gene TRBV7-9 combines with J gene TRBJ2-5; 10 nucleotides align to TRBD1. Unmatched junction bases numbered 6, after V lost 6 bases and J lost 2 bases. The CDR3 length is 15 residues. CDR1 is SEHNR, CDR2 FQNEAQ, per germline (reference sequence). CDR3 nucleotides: TGTGCCAGCAGTCCTCCGGGACAGGGGCAAGAGACCCAGTACTTC. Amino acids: CASSPPGQGQETQYF.